A selection of T cell receptor beta chains follows, all from one sample in a study of control samples from healthy donors and cancer patients. The data were produced by immunoSEQ multiplex PCR, yet TCRdb's version contains in-frame clones alone and is incomplete. This table has 350,000 to 450,000 clones, approximately 92% appearing once. Sequencing input: PBMCs. All receptors derive from a man aged 40-49 years with head and neck cancer. CDR3s include the opening cysteine and the closing phenylalanine or tryptophan. D genes are given only for firm matches. Clone size is shown for a subset of rows, as once, few, many or a class of expanded clone.

V gene	J gene	D gene	clone size	CDR3 protein	CDR3 DNA
TRBV3-1/TRBV3-2	TRBJ2-7	.	.	CASSQGLPRNEQYF	TGTGCCAGCAGCCAAGGCCTTCCTAGGAACGAGCAGTACTTC
TRBV4-2	TRBJ2-7	.	.	CASSHRRGEGSYEQYF	TGTGCCAGCAGCCACCGCCGGGGTGAGGGATCCTACGAGCAGTACTTC
TRBV25-1	TRBJ1-2	.	.	CASSGPGGTYGYTF	TGTGCCAGCAGTGGTCCGGGGGGCACCTATGGCTACACCTTC
TRBV30	TRBJ2-1	TRBD2	.	CAWTSGWNEQFF	TGTGCCTGGACTAGCGGGTGGAATGAGCAGTTCTTC
TRBV19	TRBJ2-3	.	.	CASSIVGQGSDTQYF	TGTGCCAGTAGTATAGTCGGCCAGGGCTCAGATACGCAGTATTTT
TRBV7-9	TRBJ2-1	.	once	CASSKGPEQFF	TGTGCCAGCAGTAAGGGTCCCGAGCAGTTCTTC
TRBV28	TRBJ1-5	.	.	CASSLGVDQPQHF	TGTGCCAGCAGTTTAGGGGTGGATCAGCCCCAGCATTTT
TRBV19	TRBJ1-2	.	few	CASSMKDYGYTF	TGTGCCAGTAGTATGAAGGACTATGGCTACACCTTC
TRBV30	TRBJ2-1	TRBD1	few	CAWRDTTGSGLYNEQFF	TGTGCCTGGAGGGATACGACAGGGAGTGGGCTCTACAATGAGCAGTTCTTC
TRBV20-1	TRBJ2-3	.	.	CSASAPDTQYF	TGCAGTGCTAGTGCCCCCGATACGCAGTATTTT
TRBV6-2/TRBV6-3	TRBJ2-7	.	.	CASSYAVRDEQYF	TGTGCCAGCAGTTACGCCGTTCGGGACGAGCAGTACTTC
TRBV5-8	TRBJ2-5	.	.	CASTYNRERGETQYF	TGTGCCAGCACCTACAACAGGGAAAGGGGGGAGACCCAGTACTTC
TRBV25-1	TRBJ1-5	TRBD1	.	CASQGGQGGQPQHF	TGTGCCAGCCAGGGCGGACAGGGAGGTCAGCCCCAGCATTTT
TRBV4-3	TRBJ1-3	.	.	CASSPIGWVLSGNTIYF	TGCGCCAGCAGCCCAATAGGGTGGGTCCTCTCTGGAAACACCATATATTTT
TRBV30	TRBJ1-1	.	.	CAWSRVNTEAFF	TGTGCCTGGAGCCGTGTGAACACTGAAGCTTTCTTT
TRBV6-5	TRBJ2-3	TRBD1	.	CASSYDRGTDTQYF	TGTGCCAGCAGTTACGACAGGGGTACAGATACGCAGTATTTT
TRBV5-4	TRBJ2-7	.	.	CASSRGTPTYEQYF	TGTGCCAGCAGCCGAGGGACACCTACCTACGAGCAGTACTTC
TRBV4-1	TRBJ2-1	TRBD1	.	CASSQAGQGVRNEQFF	TGCGCCAGCAGCCAAGCGGGACAGGGAGTTCGCAATGAGCAGTTCTTC